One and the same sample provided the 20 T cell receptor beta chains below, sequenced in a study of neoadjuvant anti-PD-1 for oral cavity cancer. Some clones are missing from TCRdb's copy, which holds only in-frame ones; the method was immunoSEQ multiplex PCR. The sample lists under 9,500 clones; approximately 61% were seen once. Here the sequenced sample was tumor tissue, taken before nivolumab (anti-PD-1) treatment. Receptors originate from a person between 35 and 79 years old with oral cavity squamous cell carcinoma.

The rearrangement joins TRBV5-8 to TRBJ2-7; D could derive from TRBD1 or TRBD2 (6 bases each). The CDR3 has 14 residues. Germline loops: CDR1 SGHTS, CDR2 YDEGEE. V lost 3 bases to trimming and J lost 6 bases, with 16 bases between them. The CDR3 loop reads CASSSGVGGLEQYF. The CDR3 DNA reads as TGTGCCAGCAGCTCAGGGGTAGGGGGGCTCGAGCAGTACTTC.

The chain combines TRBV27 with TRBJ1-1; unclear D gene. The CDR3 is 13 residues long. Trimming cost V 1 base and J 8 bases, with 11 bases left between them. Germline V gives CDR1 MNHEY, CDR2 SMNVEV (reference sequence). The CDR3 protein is CASSLYSGVEAFF. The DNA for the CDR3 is TGTGCCAGCAGTTTATACTCCGGGGTGGAAGCTTTCTTT.

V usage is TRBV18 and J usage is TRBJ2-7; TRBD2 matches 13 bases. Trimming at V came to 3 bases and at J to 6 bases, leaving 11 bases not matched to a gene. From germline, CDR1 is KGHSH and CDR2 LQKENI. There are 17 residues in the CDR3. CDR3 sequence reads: CASSPSGLAGDPREQYF. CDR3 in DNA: TGTGCCAGCTCACCTTCAGGACTAGCGGGGGACCCGCGCGAGCAGTACTTC.

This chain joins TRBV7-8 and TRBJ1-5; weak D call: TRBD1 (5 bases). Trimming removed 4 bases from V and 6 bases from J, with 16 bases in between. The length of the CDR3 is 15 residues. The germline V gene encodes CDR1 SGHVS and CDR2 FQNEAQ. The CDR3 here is CASSSDQGWGQPQHF. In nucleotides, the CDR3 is TGTGCCAGCAGCTCCGATCAGGGATGGGGTCAGCCCCAGCATTTT. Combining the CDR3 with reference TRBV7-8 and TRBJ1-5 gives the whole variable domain GAGVSQSPRYKVAKRGQDVALRCDPISGHVSLFWYQQALGQGPEFLTYFQNEAQLDKSGLPSDRFFAERPEGSVSTLKIQRTQQEDSAVYLCASSSDQGWGQPQHFGDGTRLSIL.

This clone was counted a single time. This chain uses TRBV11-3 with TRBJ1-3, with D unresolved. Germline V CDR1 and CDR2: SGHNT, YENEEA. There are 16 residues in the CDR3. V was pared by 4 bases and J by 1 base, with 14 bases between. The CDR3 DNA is TGTGCCAGCAGCTCCCAGTCTGAAGCTTCTGGAAACACCATATATTTT. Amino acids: CASSSQSEASGNTIYF.

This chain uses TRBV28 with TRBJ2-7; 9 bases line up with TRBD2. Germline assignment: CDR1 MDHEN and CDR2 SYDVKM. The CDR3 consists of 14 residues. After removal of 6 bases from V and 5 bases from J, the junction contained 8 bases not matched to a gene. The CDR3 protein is CASRAAGGLNEQYF. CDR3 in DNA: TGTGCCAGCAGAGCAGCGGGAGGTTTGAACGAGCAGTACTTC.

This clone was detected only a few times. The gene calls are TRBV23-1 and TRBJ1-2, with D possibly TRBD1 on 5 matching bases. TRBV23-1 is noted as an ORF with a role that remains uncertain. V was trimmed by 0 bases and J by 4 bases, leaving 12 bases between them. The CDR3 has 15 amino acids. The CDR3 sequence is CASSQSPYRSYGYTF. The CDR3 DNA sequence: TGCGCCAGCAGTCAATCCCCATACAGGTCCTATGGCTACACCTTC.

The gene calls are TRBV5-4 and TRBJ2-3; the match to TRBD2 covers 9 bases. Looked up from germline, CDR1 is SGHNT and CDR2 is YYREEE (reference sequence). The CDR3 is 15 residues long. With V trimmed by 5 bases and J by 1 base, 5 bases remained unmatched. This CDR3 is CASRRAGGGTDTQYF. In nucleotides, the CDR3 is TGTGCCAGCAGGCGAGCGGGAGGAGGCACAGATACGCAGTATTTT.

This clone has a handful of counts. The CDR3 here is CASSFQIAGRRETQYF. In DNA form, the CDR3 reads TGTGCCAGCAGCTTCCAAATCGCGGGGCGCAGGGAGACCCAGTACTTC. The chain links TRBV5-5 to TRBJ2-5; D may be TRBD2 (6 bases). In germline, CDR1 is SGHKS, CDR2 YYEKEE (reference sequence). V lost 2 bases and J 5 bases, leaving 19 bases between the germline ends. The CDR3 totals 16 residues.

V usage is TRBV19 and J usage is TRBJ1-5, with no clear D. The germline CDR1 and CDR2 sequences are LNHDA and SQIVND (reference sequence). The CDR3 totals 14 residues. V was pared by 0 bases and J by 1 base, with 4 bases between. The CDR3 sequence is CASSIERSNQPQHF. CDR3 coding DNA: TGTGCCAGTAGTATAGAGCGGAGCAATCAGCCCCAGCATTTT. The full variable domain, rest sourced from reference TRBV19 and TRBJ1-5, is DGGITQSPKYLFRKEGQNVTLSCEQNLNHDAMYWYRQDPGQGLRLIYYSQIVNDFQKGDIAEGYSVSREKKESFPLTVTSAQKNPTAFYLCASSIERSNQPQHFGDGTRLSIL.

The CDR3 spells CASRAGGLGHYEQYF. In DNA form, the CDR3 reads TGTGCCAGCAGAGCGGGAGGTCTTGGTCACTACGAGCAGTACTTC. V and J are TRBV4-2 and TRBJ2-7; 9 bases line up with TRBD2. The trim removed 6 bases at V and 3 bases at J, leaving 9 bases unmatched. The length of the CDR3 is 15 residues. Germline V gene data show CDR1 as LGHNA and CDR2 as YNFKEQ.

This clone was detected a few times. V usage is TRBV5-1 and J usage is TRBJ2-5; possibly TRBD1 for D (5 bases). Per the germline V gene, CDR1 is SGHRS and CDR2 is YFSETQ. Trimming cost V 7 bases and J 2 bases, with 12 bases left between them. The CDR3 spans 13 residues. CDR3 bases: TGCGCCAGCGAACCAGGGTTTCAAGAGACCCAGTACTTC. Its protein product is CASEPGFQETQYF. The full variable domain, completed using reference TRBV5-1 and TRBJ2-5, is KAGVTQTPRYLIKTRGQQVTLSCSPISGHRSVSWYQQTPGQGLQFLFEYFSETQRNKGNFPGRFSGRQFSNSRSEMNVSTLELGDSALYLCASEPGFQETQYFGPGTRLLVL.

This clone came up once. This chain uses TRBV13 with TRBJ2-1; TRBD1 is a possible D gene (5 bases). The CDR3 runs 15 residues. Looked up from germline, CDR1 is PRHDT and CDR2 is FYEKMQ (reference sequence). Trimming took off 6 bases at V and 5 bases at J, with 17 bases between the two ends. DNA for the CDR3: TGTGCCAGCAGTCTTTCAGGGAAGGGGCACAATGAGCAGTTCTTC. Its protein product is CASSLSGKGHNEQFF.

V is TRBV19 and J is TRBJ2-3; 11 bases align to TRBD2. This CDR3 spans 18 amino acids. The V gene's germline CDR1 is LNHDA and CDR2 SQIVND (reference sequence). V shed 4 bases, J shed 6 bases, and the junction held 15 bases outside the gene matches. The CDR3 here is CASSTSSISGGGRDTQYF. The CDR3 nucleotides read TGTGCCAGTAGTACCTCAAGCATTAGCGGGGGGGGCCGGGATACGCAGTATTTT.

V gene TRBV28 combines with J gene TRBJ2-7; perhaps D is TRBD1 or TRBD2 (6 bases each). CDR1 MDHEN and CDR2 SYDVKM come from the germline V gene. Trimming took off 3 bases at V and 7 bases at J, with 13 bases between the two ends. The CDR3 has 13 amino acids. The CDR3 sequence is CASSLGGRGEQYF. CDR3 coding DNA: TGTGCCAGCAGTTTGGGGGGCCGGGGGGAGCAGTACTTC.

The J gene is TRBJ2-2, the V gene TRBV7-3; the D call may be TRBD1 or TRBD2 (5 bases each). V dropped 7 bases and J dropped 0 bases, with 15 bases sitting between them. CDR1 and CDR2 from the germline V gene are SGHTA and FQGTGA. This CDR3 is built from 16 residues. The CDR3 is CASTRMMGANTGELFF. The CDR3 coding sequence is TGTGCCAGCACCAGGATGATGGGGGCGAACACCGGGGAGCTGTTTTTT.

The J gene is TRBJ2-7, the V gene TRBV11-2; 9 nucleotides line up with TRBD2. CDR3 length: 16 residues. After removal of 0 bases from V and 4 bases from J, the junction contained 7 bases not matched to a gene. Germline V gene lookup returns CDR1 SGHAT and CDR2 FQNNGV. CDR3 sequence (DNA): TGTGCCAGCAGCTTAGATTTCAGGCGGGGGGGTTACGAGCAGTACTTC. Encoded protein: CASSLDFRRGGYEQYF.

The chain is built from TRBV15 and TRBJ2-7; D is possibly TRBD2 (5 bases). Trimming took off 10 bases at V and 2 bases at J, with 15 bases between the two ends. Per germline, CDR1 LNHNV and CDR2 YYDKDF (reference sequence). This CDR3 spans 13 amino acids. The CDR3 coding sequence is TGTGCCATCGCGGACGGGAAAACCTACGAGCAGTACTTC. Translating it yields CAIADGKTYEQYF.

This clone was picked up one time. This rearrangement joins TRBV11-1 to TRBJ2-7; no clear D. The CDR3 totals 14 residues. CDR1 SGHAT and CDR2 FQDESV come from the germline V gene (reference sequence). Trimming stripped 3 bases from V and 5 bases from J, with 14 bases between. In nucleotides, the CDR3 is TGTGCCAGCAGCTTTGTACAGCAAGGCGACGAGCAGTACTTC. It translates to CASSFVQQGDEQYF.

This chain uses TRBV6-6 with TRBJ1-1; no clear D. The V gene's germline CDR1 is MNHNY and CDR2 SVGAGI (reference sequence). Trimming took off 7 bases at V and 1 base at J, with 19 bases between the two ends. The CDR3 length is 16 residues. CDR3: CASTRHSGRRNTEAFF. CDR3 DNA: TGTGCCAGCACCAGGCACTCCGGGCGGAGGAACACTGAAGCTTTCTTT.